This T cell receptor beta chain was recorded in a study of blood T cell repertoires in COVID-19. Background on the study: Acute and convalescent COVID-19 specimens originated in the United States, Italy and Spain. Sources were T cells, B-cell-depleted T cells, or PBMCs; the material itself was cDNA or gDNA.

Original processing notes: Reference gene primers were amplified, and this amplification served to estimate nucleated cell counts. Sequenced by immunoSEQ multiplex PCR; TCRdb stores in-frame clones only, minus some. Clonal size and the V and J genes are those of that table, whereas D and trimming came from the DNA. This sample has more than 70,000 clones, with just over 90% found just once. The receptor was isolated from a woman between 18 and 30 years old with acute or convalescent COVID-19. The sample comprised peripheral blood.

The CDR3 bases are TGTGCCAGCACCGACAGGGACGTCGGCTATGGCTACACCTTC. It yields the protein CASTDRDVGYGYTF. V gene TRBV6-6 combines with J gene TRBJ1-2; 7 positions match TRBD1. Losses at the gene ends were 7 bases for V and 4 bases for J; bases not matched to a gene: 9. This CDR3 comprises 14 residues. In germline, CDR1 is MNHNY, CDR2 SVGAGI (reference sequence).